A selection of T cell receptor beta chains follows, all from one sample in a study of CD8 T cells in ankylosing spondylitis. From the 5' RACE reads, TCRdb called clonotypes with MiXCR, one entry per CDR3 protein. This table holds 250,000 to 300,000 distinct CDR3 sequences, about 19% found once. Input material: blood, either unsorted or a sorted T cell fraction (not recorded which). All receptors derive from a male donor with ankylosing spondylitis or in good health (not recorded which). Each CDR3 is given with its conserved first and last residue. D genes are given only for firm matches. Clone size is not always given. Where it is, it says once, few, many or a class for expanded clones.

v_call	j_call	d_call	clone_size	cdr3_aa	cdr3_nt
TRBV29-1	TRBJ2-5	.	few	CSVEEFALGSETQYF	TGCAGCGTTGAAGAATTTGCCCTCGGAAGTGAGACCCAGTACTTC
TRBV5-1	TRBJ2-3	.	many	CASSWVGRVEDTQYF	TGCGCCAGCAGCTGGGTAGGCAGGGTTGAGGATACGCAGTATTTT
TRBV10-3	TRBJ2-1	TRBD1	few	CAIRGTGGSEQFF	TGTGCCATCAGAGGGACAGGGGGCTCTGAGCAGTTCTTC
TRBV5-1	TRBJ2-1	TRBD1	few	CASSERTGQGHNEQFF	TGCGCCAGCAGCGAAAGGACAGGGCAAGGACACAATGAGCAGTTCTTC
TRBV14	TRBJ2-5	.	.	CASSHRATEGETQYF	TGTGCCAGCAGCCATAGGGCTACCGAGGGAGAGACCCAGTACTTC
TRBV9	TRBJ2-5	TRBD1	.	CASSSMTGVRETQYF	TGTGCCAGCAGCTCCATGACAGGGGTTAGGGAGACCCAGTACTTC
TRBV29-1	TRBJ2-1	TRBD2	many	CSVDWGGSYNEQFF	TGCAGCGTTGACTGGGGGGGCTCCTACAATGAGCAGTTCTTC
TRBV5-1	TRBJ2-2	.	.	CASSSHPKGTGELFF	TGCGCCAGCAGCTCACATCCGAAGGGGACCGGGGAGCTGTTTTTT
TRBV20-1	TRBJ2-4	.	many	CSASSRRRPNIQYF	TGCAGTGCTAGCTCCCGAAGACGGCCAAACATTCAGTACTTC
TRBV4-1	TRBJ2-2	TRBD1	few	CASSKGQAPTGELFF	TGCGCCAGCAGCAAGGGACAGGCCCCCACCGGGGAGCTGTTTTTT
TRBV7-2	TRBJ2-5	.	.	CASSLDGLGAETQYF	TGTGCCAGCAGCTTAGATGGGTTGGGAGCCGAGACCCAGTACTTC
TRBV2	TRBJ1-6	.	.	CASSERWENSPLHF	TGTGCCAGCAGTGAACGCTGGGAGAATTCACCCCTCCACTTT
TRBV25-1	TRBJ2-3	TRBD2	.	CASSLPIAGGLVDTQYF	TGTGCCAGCAGCCTACCAATAGCGGGGGGGCTTGTAGATACGCAGTATTTT
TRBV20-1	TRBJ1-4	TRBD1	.	CSAGDSKNEKLFF	TGCAGTGCTGGGGACAGCAAAAATGAAAAACTGTTTTTT
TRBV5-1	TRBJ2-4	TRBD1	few	CASRPTTGYGDIQYF	TGCGCCAGCAGACCAACGACAGGGTACGGCGACATTCAGTACTTC
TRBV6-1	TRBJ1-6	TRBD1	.	CASREAGGRNSPLHF	TGTGCCAGCAGAGAGGCAGGGGGCCGTAATTCACCCCTCCACTTT
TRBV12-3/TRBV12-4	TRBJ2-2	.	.	CASIIGAAAPGELFF	TGTGCCAGCATCATCGGGGCGGCCGCTCCCGGGGAGCTGTTTTTT
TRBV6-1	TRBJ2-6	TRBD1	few	CASTGGQGSGANVLTF	TGTGCCAGCACCGGGGGACAGGGATCTGGGGCCAACGTCCTGACTTTC
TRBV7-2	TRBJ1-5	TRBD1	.	CASSATGGSNQPQHF	TGTGCCAGCAGCGCTACAGGGGGCTCCAATCAGCCCCAGCATTTT
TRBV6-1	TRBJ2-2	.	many	CASRQVSNTGGLFF	TGTGCCAGCAGACAGGTGTCGAACACCGGGGGGCTGTTTTTT
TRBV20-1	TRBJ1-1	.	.	CSASGGIGTEAFF	TGCAGTGCTAGCGGGGGGATTGGCACTGAAGCTTTCTTT
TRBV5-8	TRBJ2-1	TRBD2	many	CASSWDYYNEQFF	TGTGCCAGCAGCTGGGACTACTACAATGAGCAGTTCTTC
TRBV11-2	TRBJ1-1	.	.	CATSRPDNTEAFF	TGTGCCACCTCGCGGCCCGATAACACTGAAGCTTTCTTT
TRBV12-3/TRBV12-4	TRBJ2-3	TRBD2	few	CASSFEAGGRNTQYF	TGTGCCAGCAGTTTCGAAGCGGGGGGACGGAATACGCAGTATTTT
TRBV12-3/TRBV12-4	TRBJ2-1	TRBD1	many	CASIMTGAYNEQFF	TGTGCCAGCATCATGACAGGGGCCTACAATGAGCAGTTCTTC
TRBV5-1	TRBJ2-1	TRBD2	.	CASSLLPERGGYNEQFF	TGCGCCAGCAGCTTGCTCCCCGAGCGGGGGGGTTACAATGAGCAGTTCTTC
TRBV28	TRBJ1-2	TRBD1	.	CASNPPTGGNYGYTF	TGTGCCAGCAATCCCCCAACAGGGGGCAACTATGGCTACACCTTC
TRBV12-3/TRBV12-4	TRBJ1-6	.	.	CASRETENSPLHF	TGTGCCAGCAGGGAGACAGAGAATTCACCCCTCCACTTT
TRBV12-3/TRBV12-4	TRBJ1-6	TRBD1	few	CASSALTGGNNSPLHF	TGTGCCAGCAGTGCCCTGACAGGGGGTAATAATTCACCCCTCCACTTT
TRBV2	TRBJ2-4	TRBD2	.	CASRAGGNIQYF	TGTGCCAGCAGAGCGGGAGGAAACATTCAGTACTTC
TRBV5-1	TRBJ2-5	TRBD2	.	CASREGLAGSETQYF	TGCGCCAGCAGAGAGGGACTAGCGGGATCGGAGACCCAGTACTTC
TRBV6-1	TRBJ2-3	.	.	CASSEGRVRSTDTQYF	TGTGCCAGCAGTGAGGGTAGGGTGAGAAGCACAGATACGCAGTATTTT
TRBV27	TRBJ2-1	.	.	CASSSDSYNEQFF	TGTGCCAGCAGCTCTGACTCCTACAATGAGCAGTTCTTC
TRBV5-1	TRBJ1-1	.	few	CASSLPSNTEAFF	TGCGCCAGCAGCTTGCCTTCGAACACTGAAGCTTTCTTT
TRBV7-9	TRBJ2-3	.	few	CASSPWDLSRGTDTQYF	TGTGCCAGCAGCCCATGGGATTTAAGCAGAGGCACAGATACGCAGTATTTT
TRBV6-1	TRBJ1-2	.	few	CASSELRGQDYGYTF	TGTGCCAGCAGTGAACTACGTGGGCAAGACTATGGCTACACCTTC
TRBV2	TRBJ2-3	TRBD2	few	CAVSGRSTDTQYF	TGTGCCGTCAGCGGGAGGAGCACAGATACGCAGTATTTT
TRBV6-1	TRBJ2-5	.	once	CASSEGDAGYQETQYF	TGTGCCAGCAGTGAAGGAGACGCAGGCTACCAAGAGACCCAGTACTTC
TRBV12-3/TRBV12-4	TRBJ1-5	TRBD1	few	CASSVQGSNQPQHF	TGTGCCAGCAGTGTACAGGGGAGCAATCAGCCCCAGCATTTT